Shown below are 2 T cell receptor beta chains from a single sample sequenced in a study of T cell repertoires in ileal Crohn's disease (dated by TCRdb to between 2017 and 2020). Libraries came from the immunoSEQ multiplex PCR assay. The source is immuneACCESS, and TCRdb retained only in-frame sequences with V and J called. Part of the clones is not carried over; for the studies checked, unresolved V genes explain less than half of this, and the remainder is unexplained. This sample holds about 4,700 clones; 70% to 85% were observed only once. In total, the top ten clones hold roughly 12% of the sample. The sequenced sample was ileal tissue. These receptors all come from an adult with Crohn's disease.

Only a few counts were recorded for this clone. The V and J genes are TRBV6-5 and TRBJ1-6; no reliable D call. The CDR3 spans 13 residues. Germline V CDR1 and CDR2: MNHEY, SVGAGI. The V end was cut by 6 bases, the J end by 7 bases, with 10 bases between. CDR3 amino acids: CASSEIENSPLHF. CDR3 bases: TGTGCCAGCAGCGAAATAGAAAATTCACCCCTCCACTTT.

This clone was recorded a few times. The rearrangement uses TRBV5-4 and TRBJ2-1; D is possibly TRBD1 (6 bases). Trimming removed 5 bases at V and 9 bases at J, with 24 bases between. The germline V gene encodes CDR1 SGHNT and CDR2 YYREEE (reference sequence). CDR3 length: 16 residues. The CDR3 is CASRIDRTAPFGEQFF. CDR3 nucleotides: TGTGCCAGCAGAATCGACAGGACGGCCCCATTCGGTGAGCAGTTCTTC.